The entry that follows covers one T cell receptor beta chain sequence. This receptor's antigen is unknown. Per-base qualities were not stored, and no clone one base away is much larger. The data are from a study of OX40 agonist ivuxolimab in advanced cancers. The study in broad terms: Ivuxolimab was a fully human IgG2 agonistic monoclonal antibody targeting the costimulatory receptor OX40 (CD134). Intravenous ivuxolimab was administered to patients every 2 weeks at six dose levels: 0.01, 0.1, 0.3, 1.5, 3 and 10 mg/kg. Of the roughly 52 dose-escalation patients, hepatocellular carcinoma was present in around 20, melanoma in around 15, renal cell carcinoma in 9 and head and neck cancer in 9. In the dose-escalation cohort, roughly 80% of patients were male, and the mean age was around 60 years, with a range of roughly 23 to 85. Prior anti-PD-1, anti-PD-L1 or anti-CTLA-4 therapy was permitted, and checkpoint inhibitors had been received by approximately 39% of dose-escalation patients. Three dose-escalation patients achieved partial responses, one with hepatocellular carcinoma and two with cutaneous melanoma. The point of sequencing TCRbeta in the periphery was to test whether ivuxolimab changed TCR sequence diversity and drove clonal T-cell expansion. The paper covers the monotherapy dose-escalation part of the phase I ivuxolimab trial, which included N ≈ 54 patients. Study-level results and caveats: At doses of 0.1 to 3.0 mg/kg, clonal expansion of both CD4+ and CD8+ T cells in blood was seen between baseline and week 6. On average, CD8+ T cells showed more expanded clones than CD4+ T cells after ivuxolimab. Partial responders in the 0.1-3.0 mg/kg groups had among the lowest normalized peripheral clonal expansion, especially among CD8+ T cells. Low levels of normalized T-cell clonal expansion were also shown by some nonresponding patients. Which antigens the clonally expanded peripheral T cells were specific for was not determined.

Genomic DNA was extracted from sorted cells for sequencing of the TCRbeta CDR3 region. TCRbeta CDR3 regions were sequenced using the immunoSEQ Assay. TCRdb obtained this table from immuneACCESS and retained in-frame rearrangements with V and J assigned. These tables miss some clones; where compared with another copy, unresolved V genes account for less than half of the shortfall, and the remainder is unexplained. Here the sample has 60,000 to 70,000 clones; less than 90% occur a single time. The ten largest make up roughly 2.4% of the sample. The V and J ends are trimmed by 0 bases and 3 bases, leaving 11 bases between them. Taken from cysteine to phenylalanine, the CDR3 has 15 residues. The only DNA kept is the CDR3, 45 bases in frame from the first base. CDR1 and CDR2 were assigned from the germline V gene (reference sequence) as LNHDA and SQIVND. The trial excluded patients who had a history of autoimmune disease or were on systemic immunosuppression. Peripheral blood for TCR sequencing was collected from all dose cohorts at baseline, on cycle 4 day 1, and on cycle 7 day 1. Samples came from an open-label, multicenter, first-in-human phase I dose-escalation trial of ivuxolimab. Adults with locally advanced or metastatic melanoma, renal cell, hepatocellular, or head and neck squamous cell carcinoma were enrolled in the trial. CD4+ and CD8+ T cells were sorted separately from peripheral blood before TCR sequencing.

The rearrangement joined TRBV19 to TRBJ2-5; the D gene identity is not certain. The source was CD4+ or CD8+ T cells sorted from blood, collected in a trial of the OX40 agonist ivuxolimab. This TCR came from an adult with an advanced solid tumor such as melanoma, head and neck, liver or kidney cancer. The nucleotides read TGTGCCAGTAGTATAGATCTGCGAAGTAAAGAGACCCAGTACTTC. Its protein reads: CASSIDLRSKETQYF.